This record covers a single TCR beta chain. Its matching antigen is unknown. Among the patients, aged 18 to 65, hyperthyroidism was newly diagnosed and had lasted under 2 months. The CDR3 is 16 residues long. The germline gives CDR1 KGHSH, CDR2 LQKENI. V gave up 1 base and J gave up 5 bases, with 15 bases separating them. The data derive from a study of T cells in Graves' hyperthyroidism and ophthalmopathy. Study background: Before any treatment, at initial diagnosis, peripheral blood was collected.

RNA transcripts yielded amplified TCR beta CDR3 regions. A set of HTBI primers served as the primers for a first-round RT-PCR of the TCR CDR3. TCRdb independently ran MiXCR on the multiplex PCR reads; one entry per CDR3 protein. The profile covers some 510,000 distinct CDR3 sequences, with around 21% appearing a single time and about a quarter taken by the ten largest. Regarding the study as a whole: Most clonotypes that expanded in the thyroid above 0.001 also showed up in blood.

The clonotype was recovered from a man aged 18 to 30 with Graves' hyperthyroidism. The rearrangement uses TRBV18 and TRBJ1-5; D might be TRBD1 (6 bases). The sequencing input was blood. The CDR3 reads CASSPRKGRGDQPQHF. The CDR3 nucleotides read TGTGCCAGCTCACCACGGAAAGGAAGGGGGGATCAGCCCCAGCATTTT.